This is a list of T cell receptor beta chains from one sample in a study of blood T cell repertoires in COVID-19. The assay was immunoSEQ multiplex PCR, and TCRdb's table has in-frame clones only and misses some. This repertoire shows roughly 97,000 clones, 90% found once; its top ten account for 1.7%. Sequenced sample: peripheral blood. Every receptor here comes from a man aged 60-69 years with acute or convalescent COVID-19. Each CDR3 is given without its conserved first and last residue. The order of the fields is CDR3 length, V gene, J gene, CDR3 protein.

11,TRBV12-3/TRBV12-4,TRBJ1-3,ASRTDSGNTIY
11,TRBV6-1,TRBJ1-6,ASSELYHRPLH
11,TRBV5-1,TRBJ1-2,ASGSGFERGYT
12,TRBV5-1,TRBJ2-7,ASSLGDRVYEQY
14,TRBV7-9,TRBJ1-1,ASSLAFGREGDEAF
11,TRBV6-5,TRBJ2-7,ASSETVSYEQY
12,TRBV3-1/TRBV3-2,TRBJ1-3,ASSPPHIGNTIY
17,TRBV19,TRBJ2-1,ASSTLYRLAGGVYNEQF
12,TRBV7-9,TRBJ1-2,ASSLSDGGYGYT
13,TRBV5-5,TRBJ2-1,ASSHRGASYNEQF
11,TRBV3-1/TRBV3-2,TRBJ1-5,ASSQEGGQPQH
13,TRBV7-9,TRBJ2-3,ASSLELLRADTQY
11,TRBV3-1/TRBV3-2,TRBJ2-7,ASSRSGEGEQY
11,TRBV10-3,TRBJ2-5,ASKAGRGETQY
12,TRBV7-2,TRBJ1-2,ASSLPGANYGYT
12,TRBV28,TRBJ1-5,ATLTGVGNQPQH
11,TRBV9,TRBJ1-2,ASSATVDYGYT
14,TRBV4-2,TRBJ2-5,ASSQGGLAEEETQY
9,TRBV6-5,TRBJ1-2,ASSPDYGYT
12,TRBV25-1,TRBJ2-2,ASSDSGHTGELF